The sequence of this T cell receptor (beta chain) was determined in a study of T cell responses to AZD1222 COVID-19 vaccine. Study-level background: Second-dose intervals near 4 or 12 weeks were combined. The study's findings and limits: Compared with day 0, the breadth and depth of the Spike-specific TCR repertoire rose significantly after two doses of AZD1222. Among spike-specific TCRs, nearly half reportedly target unmutated variant regions. The donor group comprised mostly white British people and more females; the analysis possibly underestimated clonal diversity.

The V gene's germline CDR1 is LNHDA and CDR2 SQIVND (reference sequence). The ends lost 1 base at V and 0 bases at J; junction bases unmatched: 2. The CDR3 is 16 residues long. Generated by immunoSEQ multiplex PCR, the TCRdb table keeps only in-frame clones and is missing some. The table has about 120,000 clones, roughly 90% seen once. Turning to this clone: Its specificity is not known.

This chain uses TRBV19 with TRBJ1-5; TRBD1 aligns across 8 bases. The specimen comprised peripheral blood, sampled on day 0 of AZD1222 vaccination. The TCR sequence derives from an adult in good health. CDR3: CASSIGTGYSNQPQHF. In DNA form, the CDR3 reads TGTGCCAGTAGTATAGGGACAGGGTATAGCAATCAGCCCCAGCATTTT.